Following are 17 T cell receptor beta chains from one sample sequenced in a study of blood T cells in healthy people across ages. A second about 7 to 12 cycle PCR used barcoded and J-beta primers. Using its own MiXCR run on the 5' RACE reads, TCRdb lists one record per CDR3 protein. Of approximately 810,000 distinct CDR3 sequences listed, about 37% are singletons. The sequenced sample consisted of blood. The source of these receptors is a man aged 18 to 30 in good health.

V gene TRBV7-9 combines with J gene TRBJ2-7; 14 bases line up with TRBD2. J lost 7 bases, V lost 5 bases, and 16 bases had no gene match. The germline V gene encodes CDR1 SEHNR and CDR2 FQNEAQ (reference sequence). The CDR3 runs to 18 residues. This CDR3 reads CASSPRRLAGGRGNEQYF. CDR3 nucleotide sequence: TGTGCCAGCAGCCCCCGTCGACTAGCGGGGGGGCGGGGAAATGAGCAGTACTTC.

The genes are TRBV25-1 and TRBJ2-5; 10 nucleotides line up with TRBD1. The CDR3 is 19 amino acids. V shed 3 bases, J shed 0 bases, and the junction held 13 bases outside the gene matches. The V gene's germline CDR1 is MGHDK and CDR2 SYGVNS. The CDR3 sequence: CASSDGTGVLAEYQETQYF. Written as DNA, the CDR3 is TGTGCCAGCAGTGACGGGACAGGGGTGCTAGCGGAGTACCAAGAGACCCAGTACTTC.

The V and J genes are TRBV6-2 or TRBV6-3 and TRBJ2-2; D unclear. CDR3 length: 13 residues. CDR1 is MNHEY, CDR2 SVGEGT, per germline. V lost 5 bases to trimming and J lost 6 bases, with 10 bases between them. CDR3 bases: TGTGCCAGCAGTCCGCCCGGTGCCGGGGAGCTGTTTTTT. Translating it yields CASSPPGAGELFF.

The chain uses TRBV27 and TRBJ1-2, with TRBD1 matching 10 bases. J gave up 4 bases and V 9 bases, and 11 bases lay outside the gene matches. Germline V lookup: CDR1 MNHEY, CDR2 SMNVEV (reference sequence). The CDR3 has 15 residues. In nucleotides, the CDR3 is TGTGCCAGTCGGGGACAGGGGTTCGAACCCTATGGCTACACCTTC. The encoded protein is CASRGQGFEPYGYTF.

The sample holds many counts of this clonotype. The chain employs TRBV20-1 and TRBJ2-1, with a tentative D call TRBD2 (5 bases). Germline V gene sequence: CDR1 DFQATT, CDR2 SNEGSKA (reference sequence). The CDR3 covers 13 residues. V lost 0 bases to trimming and J lost 4 bases, with 7 bases between them. The CDR3 protein is CSARDLAYNEQFF. The DNA of the CDR3 is TGCAGTGCTAGAGATCTAGCATACAATGAGCAGTTCTTC.

The CDR3 is CAWNVLFGDTQYF. DNA for the CDR3: TGTGCCTGGAATGTACTATTCGGAGATACGCAGTATTTT. This chain uses TRBV30 with TRBJ2-3; no clear D. The germline CDR1 and CDR2 sequences are GTSNPN and SVGIG (reference sequence). V lost 4 bases and J lost 5, with 13 bases in between. The CDR3 is 13 residues long.

The J gene is TRBJ1-1, the V gene TRBV27; D is possibly TRBD1 (5 bases). Trimming removed 6 bases from V and 1 base from J, with 21 bases in between. The germline gives CDR1 MNHEY, CDR2 SMNVEV (reference sequence). CDR3 length: 17 amino acids. The CDR3 region has the DNA TGTGCCAGCAGCCCTCCGGGACGTCTCCGGTGGAACACTGAAGCTTTCTTT. Its protein product is CASSPPGRLRWNTEAFF.

This clonotype was detected ten times or more. The V gene is TRBV24-1, the J gene TRBJ2-1; D possibly matches TRBD1 or TRBD2 (5 bases each). The CDR3 is 12 residues long. Trimming shortened V by 4 bases and J by 14 bases, and 14 bases separated the two germline ends. Per the germline V gene, CDR1 is KGHDR and CDR2 is SFDVKD. CDR3: CATSDPGRIKFF. The DNA of the CDR3 is TGTGCCACCAGTGACCCGGGACGGATTAAGTTCTTC.

The V gene is TRBV25-1, the J gene TRBJ1-2, with D possibly matching TRBD1 (5 bases). The CDR3 contains 14 residues. The V gene lost 3 bases and the J gene lost 0 bases, with 8 bases spanning the gap. Germline CDR1 and CDR2: MGHDK and SYGVNS. The CDR3 region has the DNA TGTGCCAGCAGTGAGGGGCAGTCTAACTATGGCTACACCTTC. Translating gives CASSEGQSNYGYTF.

This clonotype showed up just a few times. The chain uses TRBV5-1 and TRBJ2-3, with TRBD2 as a possible D gene (5 bases). The CDR3 loop spans 16 amino acids. V was trimmed by 4 bases and J by 2 bases, leaving 17 bases between them. Germline V lookup: CDR1 SGHRS, CDR2 YFSETQ. The CDR3: CASSTSSLGSTDTQYF. CDR3 DNA sequence: TGCGCCAGCAGCACTAGTTCCCTAGGTTCCACAGATACGCAGTATTTT.

This rearrangement joins TRBV5-5 to TRBJ2-1; a weak D match, TRBD2 (5 bases). The CDR3 runs to 14 residues. Trimming cost V 4 bases and J 5 bases, with 13 bases left between them. In germline, CDR1 is SGHKS, CDR2 YYEKEE (reference sequence). CDR3 bases: TGTGCCAGCAGCCCCACGGACTTCAACAATGAGCAGTTCTTC. Translation: CASSPTDFNNEQFF.

The J gene is TRBJ1-1, the V gene TRBV5-1, with 7 nucleotides matching TRBD1. Germline CDR1 reads SGHRS; CDR2 reads YFSETQ. Trimming cost V 2 bases and J 4 bases; bases outside gene matches: 2. This CDR3 has 13 residues. The CDR3 sequence: CASSLTGATEAFF. CDR3 bases: TGCGCCAGCAGCTTAACAGGGGCCACTGAAGCTTTCTTT. Supplemented by reference TRBV5-1 and TRBJ1-1, the full variable domain reads KAGVTQTPRYLIKTRGQQVTLSCSPISGHRSVSWYQQTPGQGLQFLFEYFSETQRNKGNFPGRFSGRQFSNSRSEMNVSTLELGDSALYLCASSLTGATEAFFGQGTRLTVV.

This clonotype has just a few counts. CDR3 protein: CSASRRETQYF. CDR3 DNA sequence: TGCAGTGCTAGCCGAAGAGAGACCCAGTACTTC. This chain uses TRBV20-1 with TRBJ2-5; no definite D call. Germline loops: CDR1 DFQATT, CDR2 SNEGSKA (reference sequence). This CDR3 region has 11 residues. The V gene lost 3 bases and the J gene lost 4 bases, with 6 bases spanning the gap.

The chain links TRBV18 to TRBJ2-7, with TRBD1 matching 10 bases. The CDR3 spans 15 residues. Trimming removed 3 bases from V and 7 bases from J; junction bases left unmatched: 9. The V gene's germline CDR1 is KGHSH and CDR2 LQKENI. For the CDR3, the DNA is TGTGCCAGCTCACCGCCCCGGGACAGGGGATGGGAGCAGTACTTC. This encodes CASSPPRDRGWEQYF.

As concerns this clonotype: Germline is not matched at one junction end, which may reflect a read error. The V and J genes are TRBV6-2 or TRBV6-3 and TRBJ2-1; 7 nucleotides align to TRBD2. The germline gives CDR1 MNHEY, CDR2 SVGEGT. The CDR3 extends over 16 amino acids. CDR3 DNA sequence: TGTGCCAGCTTTCTCTCGGGGGGATACCTTTACACTGAGCAGTTCTTC. Its protein product is CASFLSGGYLYTEQFF.

This clonotype was detected only a few times. The chain recombines TRBV9 with TRBJ1-3; D gene uncertain. The CDR3 is 12 residues long. Trimming took 3 bases from V and 6 from J, leaving 7 bases between them. Germline CDR1 reads SGDLS; CDR2 reads YYNGEE. This chain's CDR3 is CASSDIENTIYF. For the CDR3, the DNA is TGTGCCAGCAGCGATATTGAAAACACCATATATTTT.

Comments on this clonotype: Since a much larger clone is just one base distant, this may be a read error. V gene TRBV7-9 combines with J gene TRBJ1-1; no firm D call. The CDR3 is 14 amino acids. CDR1 and CDR2 (germline): SEHNR, FQNEAQ (reference sequence). With 7 bases removed from V and 3 bases from J, the gap between germline ends came to 15 bases. CDR3 region: CASTASQEYTEAFF. In DNA form, the CDR3 reads TGTGCCAGCACCGCTAGCCAGGAATACACTGAAGCTTTCTTT.